This passage covers 18 T cell receptor beta chains from one sample sequenced in a study of blood T cell repertoires in COVID-19. Sequencing used immunoSEQ multiplex PCR; TCRdb keeps in-frame clones, though not all of them. This table holds some 45,000 clones, 75% to 85% found once. The source material was peripheral blood. The receptors derive from a man older than 75 in a cohort sampled during active COVID-19.

This clone was seen a single time. The V call is TRBV4-1, the J call TRBJ2-5; perhaps TRBD2 as D (6 bases). From germline, CDR1 is MGHRA and CDR2 YSYEKL. There are 14 residues in the CDR3. V was pared by 1 base and J by 10 bases, with 16 bases between. DNA for the CDR3: TGCGCCAGCAGCCAAGTCCTCACGGGTAGCGGCCAGTACTTC. As protein: CASSQVLTGSGQYF.

The chain recombines TRBV19 with TRBJ2-1; 9 positions agree with TRBD2. This CDR3 has 16 amino acids. Germline lookup yields CDR1 LNHDA and CDR2 SQIVND (reference sequence). J was trimmed by 6 bases and V by 6 bases; bases with no gene match: 12. DNA of the CDR3: TGTGCCAGTAGACCGACTAGCGGCCGCTTGGGCAATGAGCAGTTCTTC. Translation: CASRPTSGRLGNEQFF.

This chain joins TRBV10-3 and TRBJ2-3; TRBD2 matches 10 bases. Germline CDR1 ENHRY, CDR2 SYGVKD. The trim removed 4 bases at V and 2 bases at J, leaving 6 bases unmatched. The CDR3 has 16 residues. CDR3 in DNA: TGTGCCATCAGTGGGCAGAGCGGGAGGGCCACAGATACGCAGTATTTT. It translates to CAISGQSGRATDTQYF.

This clone was seen more than once but under ten times. The chain joins TRBV24-1 to TRBJ2-2; D unresolved. This CDR3 spans 14 amino acids. The V end was cut by 7 bases, the J end by 2 bases, with 10 bases between. The germline gives CDR1 KGHDR, CDR2 SFDVKD. As DNA, the CDR3 is TGTGCCACCAGAGCCGCCCTAAACACCGGGGAGCTGTTTTTT. Encoded protein: CATRAALNTGELFF.

The chain carries TRBV7-3 and TRBJ2-1; TRBD1 aligns across 8 bases. The CDR3 is made up of 15 amino acids. The germline V gene encodes CDR1 SGHTA and CDR2 FQGTGA. After removal of 5 bases from V and 5 bases from J, the junction contained 8 bases not matched to a gene. The DNA for the CDR3 is TGTGCCAGCAGCCCTCCCGGGACAGGTAACAATGAGCAGTTCTTC. It is translated as CASSPPGTGNNEQFF.

CDR3 sequence reads: CASSPRGSSGANVLTF. In DNA form, the CDR3 reads TGTGCCAGCAGCCCCCGAGGTTCCTCTGGGGCCAACGTCCTGACTTTC. The rearrangement uses TRBV5-5 and TRBJ2-6, with D hard to call. Germline V gives CDR1 SGHKS, CDR2 YYEKEE (reference sequence). Trimming stripped 4 bases from V and 0 bases from J, with 11 bases between. This CDR3 comprises 16 residues.

V usage is TRBV27 and J usage is TRBJ2-7, with 11 bases identical to TRBD2. V was clipped by 6 bases and J by 6 bases; unmatched bases: 7. Looked up from germline, CDR1 is MNHEY and CDR2 is SMNVEV (reference sequence). The CDR3 consists of 14 residues. Here the CDR3 DNA reads TGTGCCAGCAGCCAGACTAGCGGGACGGGCGAGCAGTACTTC. Translating it yields CASSQTSGTGEQYF.

The chain combines TRBV18 with TRBJ1-6; weak D call: TRBD1 (5 bases). Germline values: CDR1 KGHSH, CDR2 LQKENI. Trimming shortened V by 2 bases and J by 7 bases, and 9 bases separated the two germline ends. The CDR3 has 14 residues. CDR3 DNA: TGTGCCAGCTCACCAGGGGCGAAGAATTCACCCCTCCACTTT. Translating gives CASSPGAKNSPLHF. Together with reference TRBV18 and TRBJ1-6, the CDR3 gives the full variable domain: NAGVMQNPRHLVRRRGQEARLRCSPMKGHSHVYWYRQLPEEGLKFMVYLQKENIIDESGMPKERFSAEFPKEGPSILRIQQVVRGDSAAYFCASSPGAKNSPLHFGNGTRLTVT.

The V call is TRBV27, the J call TRBJ1-6; D may be TRBD1 (6 bases). CDR3 length equals 15 residues. Trimming shortened V by 2 bases and J by 7 bases, and 12 bases separated the two germline ends. Per germline, CDR1 MNHEY and CDR2 SMNVEV (reference sequence). The CDR3 bases are TGTGCCAGCAGTTTACTCCAGGGGTTCAATTCACCCCTCCACTTT. Protein sequence: CASSLLQGFNSPLHF.

This CDR3 reads CASSLRGQGSTGELFF. The CDR3 DNA reads TGCGCCAGCAGCTTGAGGGGACAGGGTAGCACCGGGGAGCTGTTTTTT. The chain has TRBV5-1 and TRBJ2-2; 9 bases agree with TRBD1. The germline CDR1 and CDR2 sequences are SGHRS and YFSETQ. V gave up 1 base and J gave up 4 bases; unmatched junction bases: 5. CDR3 length: 16 residues. Supplemented by reference TRBV5-1 and TRBJ2-2, the full variable domain reads KAGVTQTPRYLIKTRGQQVTLSCSPISGHRSVSWYQQTPGQGLQFLFEYFSETQRNKGNFPGRFSGRQFSNSRSEMNVSTLELGDSALYLCASSLRGQGSTGELFFGEGSRLTVL.

V is TRBV2 and J is TRBJ2-6; 7 nucleotides align to TRBD1. There are 16 residues in the CDR3. Germline-derived CDR1 and CDR2 are SNHLY and FYNNEI. The junction had 11 bases not matched to a gene; V was cut back by 4 bases and J by 8 bases. CDR3 residues: CASSADRRPRPNVLTF. CDR3 sequence (DNA): TGTGCCAGCAGTGCGGACAGGCGCCCTCGTCCCAACGTCCTGACTTTC.

The rearrangement links TRBV9 to TRBJ2-5; tentatively, D is TRBD2 (5 bases). The CDR3 is made up of 14 amino acids. V lost 1 base to trimming and J lost 0 bases, with 7 bases between them. CDR1 is SGDLS and CDR2 is YYNGEE in the germline V gene. The CDR3 region is CASSVRDYQETQYF. The CDR3 DNA sequence: TGTGCCAGCAGCGTACGGGATTACCAAGAGACCCAGTACTTC.

The chain carries TRBV19 and TRBJ1-5; 8 nucleotides agree with TRBD1. Germline values: CDR1 LNHDA, CDR2 SQIVND (reference sequence). With 5 bases clipped from V and 2 bases from J, the junction kept 8 bases outside the gene matches. This CDR3 region has 16 residues. The CDR3 here is CASSRDRKRGNQPQHF. CDR3 DNA: TGTGCCAGTAGTCGGGACAGGAAAAGGGGCAATCAGCCCCAGCATTTT. Variable domain in full (rest from reference TRBV19 and TRBJ1-5): DGGITQSPKYLFRKEGQNVTLSCEQNLNHDAMYWYRQDPGQGLRLIYYSQIVNDFQKGDIAEGYSVSREKKESFPLTVTSAQKNPTAFYLCASSRDRKRGNQPQHFGDGTRLSIL.

This rearrangement joins TRBV21-1 to TRBJ2-7; TRBD1 reflects the table's D call only, with no check against the DNA. TRBV21-1 is annotated as a pseudogene. This CDR3 has 15 residues. CDR3 DNA: TGTGCCAGCAGCATACCGGGACAGGGGAACTACGAGCAGTACTTC. Its translation is CASSIPGQGNYEQYF.

This chain uses TRBV6-2 or TRBV6-3 with TRBJ1-1; D is perhaps TRBD1 (5 bases). The CDR3 covers 13 residues. CDR1 is MNHEY, CDR2 SVGEGT, per germline. Trimming stripped 5 bases from V and 5 bases from J, with 12 bases between. The CDR3 DNA reads TGTGCCAGCAGTAGCAGGGATAAGACTGAAGCTTTCTTT. Its translation is CASSSRDKTEAFF.

The rearrangement joins TRBV3-1 (or the pseudogene TRBV3-2) to TRBJ2-7; 10 bases are a match to TRBD2. Germline V gene sequence: CDR1 LGHDT, CDR2 YNNKEL (reference sequence). The CDR3 has 15 amino acids. V lost 6 bases, J lost 1 base, and 6 bases stayed unmatched. Here the CDR3 reads CASSVASGGSYEQYF. DNA for the CDR3: TGTGCCAGCAGTGTCGCTAGCGGGGGTTCCTACGAGCAGTACTTC.

The chain joins TRBV7-2 to TRBJ2-3, with 10 positions matching TRBD2. The germline V gene has CDR1 SGHTA and CDR2 FQGNSA. The ends lost 1 base at V and 4 bases at J; junction bases unmatched: 5. The CDR3 length is 16 residues. CDR3: CASSLGSSGSPDTQYF. Written as DNA, the CDR3 is TGTGCCAGCAGCTTAGGGTCTAGCGGGAGCCCAGATACGCAGTATTTT.

J is TRBJ1-2 and V is TRBV27; 9 bases are shared with TRBD1. CDR1 is MNHEY, CDR2 SMNVEV, per germline (reference sequence). The CDR3 runs 14 residues. The junction had 4 bases not matched to a gene; V was cut back by 6 bases and J by 2 bases. This CDR3 is CASRGTGRNYGYTF. In nucleotides, the CDR3 is TGTGCCAGCAGGGGGACAGGGCGAAACTATGGCTACACCTTC.